Described below is a single T cell receptor (beta chain) sequence and its context. This record comes from a study of blood T cell repertoires in COVID-19. Germline-derived CDR1 and CDR2 are KGHDR and SFDVKD. V lost 3 bases, J lost 3 bases, and 5 bases lay in between. The CDR3 extends over 12 amino acids. Generated by immunoSEQ multiplex PCR, the TCRdb table keeps only in-frame clones and is missing some. The sample carries 300,000 to 450,000 clones, approximately 84% recorded once. The TCR originated in a woman under 40 who had recovered from COVID-19. This rearrangement joins TRBV24-1 to TRBJ2-7, with D perhaps TRBD2 (5 bases). The sequencing sample was made of PBMCs or T cells enriched from blood (not recorded which). DNA of the CDR3: TGTGCCACCAGTGATGGAGGCTACGAGCAGTACTTC. It codes for CATSDGGYEQYF.